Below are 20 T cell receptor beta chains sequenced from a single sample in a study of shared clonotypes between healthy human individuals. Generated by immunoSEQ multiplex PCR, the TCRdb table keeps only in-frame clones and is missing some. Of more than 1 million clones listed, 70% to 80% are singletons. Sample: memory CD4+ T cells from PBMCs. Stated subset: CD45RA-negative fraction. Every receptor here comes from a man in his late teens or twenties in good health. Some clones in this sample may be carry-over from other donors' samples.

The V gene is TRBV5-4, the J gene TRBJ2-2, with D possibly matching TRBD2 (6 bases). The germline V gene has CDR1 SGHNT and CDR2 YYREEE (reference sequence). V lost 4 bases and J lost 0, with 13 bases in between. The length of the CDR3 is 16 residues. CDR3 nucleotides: TGTGCCAGCAGCCAAGGAGGGAGAGCGAACACCGGGGAGCTGTTTTTT. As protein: CASSQGGRANTGELFF.

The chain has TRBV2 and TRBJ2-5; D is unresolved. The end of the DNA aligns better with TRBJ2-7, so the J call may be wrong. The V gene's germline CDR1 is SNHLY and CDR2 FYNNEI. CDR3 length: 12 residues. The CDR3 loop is CACGRENYEQYF. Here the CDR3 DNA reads TGTGCATGCGGCCGCGAAAACTACGAGCAGTACTTC.

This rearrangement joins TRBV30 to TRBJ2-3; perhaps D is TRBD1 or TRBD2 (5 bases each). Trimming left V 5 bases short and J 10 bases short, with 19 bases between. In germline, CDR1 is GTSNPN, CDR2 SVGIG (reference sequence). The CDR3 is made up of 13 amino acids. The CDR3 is CAWGEVEGNAQYF. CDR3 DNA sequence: TGTGCCTGGGGCGAGGTTGAGGGGAATGCGCAGTATTTT. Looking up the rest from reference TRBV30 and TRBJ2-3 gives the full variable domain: SQTIHQWPATLVQPVGSPLSLECTVEGTSNPNLYWYRQAAGRGLQLLFYSVGIGQISSEVPQNLSASRPQDRQFILSSKKLLLSDSGFYLCAWGEVEGNAQYFGPGTRLTVL.

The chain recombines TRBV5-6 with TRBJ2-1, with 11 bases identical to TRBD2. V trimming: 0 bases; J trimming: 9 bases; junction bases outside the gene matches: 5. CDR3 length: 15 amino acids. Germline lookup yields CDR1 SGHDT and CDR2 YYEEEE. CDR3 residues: CASSLDSGRAGEQFF. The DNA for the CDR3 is TGTGCCAGCAGCTTGGATAGCGGGAGGGCCGGTGAGCAGTTCTTC.

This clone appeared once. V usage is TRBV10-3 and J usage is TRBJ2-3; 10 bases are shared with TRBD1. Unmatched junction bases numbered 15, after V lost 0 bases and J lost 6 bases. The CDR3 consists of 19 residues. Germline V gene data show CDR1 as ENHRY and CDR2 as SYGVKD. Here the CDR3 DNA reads TGTGCCATCAGTGAGTCCCGGGGGGCAAGACAGGGGGCTTATGATACGCAGTATTTT. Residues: CAISESRGARQGAYDTQYF.

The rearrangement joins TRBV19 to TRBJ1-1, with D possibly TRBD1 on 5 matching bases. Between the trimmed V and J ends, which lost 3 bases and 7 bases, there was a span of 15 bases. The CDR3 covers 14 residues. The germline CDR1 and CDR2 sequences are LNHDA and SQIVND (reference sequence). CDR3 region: CASSMGQGLNEAFF. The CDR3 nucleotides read TGTGCCAGTAGTATGGGGCAGGGTCTCAATGAAGCTTTCTTT.

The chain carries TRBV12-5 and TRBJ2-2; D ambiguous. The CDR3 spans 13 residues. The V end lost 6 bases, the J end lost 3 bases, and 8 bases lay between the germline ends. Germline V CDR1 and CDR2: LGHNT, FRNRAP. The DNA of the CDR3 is TGTGCTAGTGGCCACAGTTACACCGGGGAGCTGTTTTTT. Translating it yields CASGHSYTGELFF.

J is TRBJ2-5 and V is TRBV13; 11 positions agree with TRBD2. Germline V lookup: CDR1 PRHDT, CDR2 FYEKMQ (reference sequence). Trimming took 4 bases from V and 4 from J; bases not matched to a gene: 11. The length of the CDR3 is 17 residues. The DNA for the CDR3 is TGTGCCAGCAGCTCTAGCTCACTAGCGGGAGTTACAGAGACCCAGTACTTC. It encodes CASSSSSLAGVTETQYF. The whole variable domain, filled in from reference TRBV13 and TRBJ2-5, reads AAGVIQSPRHLIKEKRETATLKCYPIPRHDTVYWYQQGPGQDPQFLISFYEKMQSDKGSIPDRFSAQQFSDYHSELNMSSLELGDSALYFCASSSSSLAGVTETQYFGPGTRLLVL.

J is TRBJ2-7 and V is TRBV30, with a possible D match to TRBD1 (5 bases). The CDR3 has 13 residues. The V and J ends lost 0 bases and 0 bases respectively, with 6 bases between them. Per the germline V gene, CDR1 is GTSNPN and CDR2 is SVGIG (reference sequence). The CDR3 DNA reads TGTGCCTGGAGTGTGACAGTCTCCTACGAGCAGTACTTC. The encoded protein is CAWSVTVSYEQYF.

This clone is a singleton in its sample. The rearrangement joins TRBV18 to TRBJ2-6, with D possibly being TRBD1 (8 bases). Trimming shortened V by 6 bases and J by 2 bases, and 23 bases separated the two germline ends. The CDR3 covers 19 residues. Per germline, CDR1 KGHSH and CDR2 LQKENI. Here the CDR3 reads CASSLKQGGTETGANVLTF. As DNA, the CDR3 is TGTGCCAGCTCGCTGAAACAGGGGGGGACCGAAACTGGGGCCAACGTCCTGACTTTC.

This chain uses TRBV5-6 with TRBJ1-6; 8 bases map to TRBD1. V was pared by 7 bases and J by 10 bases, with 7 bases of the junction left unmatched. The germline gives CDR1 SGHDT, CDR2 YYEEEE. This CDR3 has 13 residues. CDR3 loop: CASHQGASSPLHF. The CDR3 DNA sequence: TGTGCCAGCCACCAGGGGGCATCCTCACCCCTCCACTTT.

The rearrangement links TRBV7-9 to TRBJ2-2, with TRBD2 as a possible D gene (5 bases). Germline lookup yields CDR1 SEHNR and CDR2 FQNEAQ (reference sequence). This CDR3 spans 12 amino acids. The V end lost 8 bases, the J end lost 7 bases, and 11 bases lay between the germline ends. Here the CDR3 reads CASLVAGGELFF. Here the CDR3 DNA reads TGTGCCAGCCTTGTGGCGGGCGGGGAGCTGTTTTTT.

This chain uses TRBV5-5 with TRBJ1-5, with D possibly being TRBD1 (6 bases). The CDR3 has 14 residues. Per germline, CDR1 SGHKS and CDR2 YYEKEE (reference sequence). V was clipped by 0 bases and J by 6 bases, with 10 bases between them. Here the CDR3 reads CASSLDRASQPQHF. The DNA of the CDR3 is TGTGCCAGCAGCTTGGACAGGGCGAGTCAGCCCCAGCATTTT.

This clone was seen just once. The CDR3 loop reads CAIRSSGRGSYNEQFF. The CDR3, as DNA: TGTGCCATCAGGAGTAGCGGGAGGGGCTCCTACAATGAGCAGTTCTTC. The chain has TRBV10-3 and TRBJ2-1; 11 bases match TRBD2. Looked up from germline, CDR1 is ENHRY and CDR2 is SYGVKD. The CDR3 sequence is 16 residues long. Unmatched junction bases numbered 4, after V lost 6 bases and J lost 0 bases.

This CDR3 is CASRLGHFQNIQYF. In DNA form, the CDR3 reads TGTGCCAGTAGACTTGGACACTTCCAAAACATTCAGTACTTC. The chain is built from TRBV28 and TRBJ2-4, with a tentative D call TRBD1 (5 bases). Deletions cut 9 bases from V and 5 bases from J, with 17 bases between. The CDR3 covers 14 residues. Looked up from germline, CDR1 is MDHEN and CDR2 is SYDVKM. Filled out from reference TRBV28 and TRBJ2-4, the complete variable domain reads DVKVTQSSRYLVKRTGEKVFLECVQDMDHENMFWYRQDPGLGLRLIYFSYDVKMKEKGDIPEGYSVSREKKERFSLILESASTNQTSMYLCASRLGHFQNIQYFGAGTRLSVL.

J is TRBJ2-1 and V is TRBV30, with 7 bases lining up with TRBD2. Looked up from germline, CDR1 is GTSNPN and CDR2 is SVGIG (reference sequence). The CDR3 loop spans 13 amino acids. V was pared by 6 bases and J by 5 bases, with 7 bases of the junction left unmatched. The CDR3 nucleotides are TGTGCCTGCGGCGGGAGTAGAAACAATGAGCAGTTCTTC. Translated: CACGGSRNNEQFF.

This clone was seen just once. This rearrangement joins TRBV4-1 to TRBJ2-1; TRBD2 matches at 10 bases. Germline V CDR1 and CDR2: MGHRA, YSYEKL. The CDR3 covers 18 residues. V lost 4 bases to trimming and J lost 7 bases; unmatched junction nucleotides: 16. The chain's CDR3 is CASSPRGSLAGVRNEQFF. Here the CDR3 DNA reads TGCGCCAGCAGCCCTAGGGGCAGCCTAGCGGGAGTTAGGAATGAGCAGTTCTTC.

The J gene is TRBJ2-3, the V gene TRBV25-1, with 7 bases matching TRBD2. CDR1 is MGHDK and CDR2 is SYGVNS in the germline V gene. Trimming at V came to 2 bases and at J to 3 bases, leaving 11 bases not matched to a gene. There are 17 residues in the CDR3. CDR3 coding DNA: TGTGCCAGCAGTGAAGCGTGGGAGGGCCGAGGTACAGATACGCAGTATTTT. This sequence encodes CASSEAWEGRGTDTQYF.

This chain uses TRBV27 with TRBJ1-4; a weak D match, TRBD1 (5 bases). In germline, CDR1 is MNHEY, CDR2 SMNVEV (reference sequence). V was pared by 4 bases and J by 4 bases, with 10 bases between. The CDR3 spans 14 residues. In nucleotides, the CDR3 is TGTGCCAGCAGTTCAGGGCAGAATAATGAAAAACTGTTTTTT. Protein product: CASSSGQNNEKLFF.

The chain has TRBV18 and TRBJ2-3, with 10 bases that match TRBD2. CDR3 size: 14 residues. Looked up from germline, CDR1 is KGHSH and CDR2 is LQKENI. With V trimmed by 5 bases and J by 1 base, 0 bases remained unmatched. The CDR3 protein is CASSGTSGTDTQYF. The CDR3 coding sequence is TGTGCCAGCTCAGGGACTAGCGGCACAGATACGCAGTATTTT.